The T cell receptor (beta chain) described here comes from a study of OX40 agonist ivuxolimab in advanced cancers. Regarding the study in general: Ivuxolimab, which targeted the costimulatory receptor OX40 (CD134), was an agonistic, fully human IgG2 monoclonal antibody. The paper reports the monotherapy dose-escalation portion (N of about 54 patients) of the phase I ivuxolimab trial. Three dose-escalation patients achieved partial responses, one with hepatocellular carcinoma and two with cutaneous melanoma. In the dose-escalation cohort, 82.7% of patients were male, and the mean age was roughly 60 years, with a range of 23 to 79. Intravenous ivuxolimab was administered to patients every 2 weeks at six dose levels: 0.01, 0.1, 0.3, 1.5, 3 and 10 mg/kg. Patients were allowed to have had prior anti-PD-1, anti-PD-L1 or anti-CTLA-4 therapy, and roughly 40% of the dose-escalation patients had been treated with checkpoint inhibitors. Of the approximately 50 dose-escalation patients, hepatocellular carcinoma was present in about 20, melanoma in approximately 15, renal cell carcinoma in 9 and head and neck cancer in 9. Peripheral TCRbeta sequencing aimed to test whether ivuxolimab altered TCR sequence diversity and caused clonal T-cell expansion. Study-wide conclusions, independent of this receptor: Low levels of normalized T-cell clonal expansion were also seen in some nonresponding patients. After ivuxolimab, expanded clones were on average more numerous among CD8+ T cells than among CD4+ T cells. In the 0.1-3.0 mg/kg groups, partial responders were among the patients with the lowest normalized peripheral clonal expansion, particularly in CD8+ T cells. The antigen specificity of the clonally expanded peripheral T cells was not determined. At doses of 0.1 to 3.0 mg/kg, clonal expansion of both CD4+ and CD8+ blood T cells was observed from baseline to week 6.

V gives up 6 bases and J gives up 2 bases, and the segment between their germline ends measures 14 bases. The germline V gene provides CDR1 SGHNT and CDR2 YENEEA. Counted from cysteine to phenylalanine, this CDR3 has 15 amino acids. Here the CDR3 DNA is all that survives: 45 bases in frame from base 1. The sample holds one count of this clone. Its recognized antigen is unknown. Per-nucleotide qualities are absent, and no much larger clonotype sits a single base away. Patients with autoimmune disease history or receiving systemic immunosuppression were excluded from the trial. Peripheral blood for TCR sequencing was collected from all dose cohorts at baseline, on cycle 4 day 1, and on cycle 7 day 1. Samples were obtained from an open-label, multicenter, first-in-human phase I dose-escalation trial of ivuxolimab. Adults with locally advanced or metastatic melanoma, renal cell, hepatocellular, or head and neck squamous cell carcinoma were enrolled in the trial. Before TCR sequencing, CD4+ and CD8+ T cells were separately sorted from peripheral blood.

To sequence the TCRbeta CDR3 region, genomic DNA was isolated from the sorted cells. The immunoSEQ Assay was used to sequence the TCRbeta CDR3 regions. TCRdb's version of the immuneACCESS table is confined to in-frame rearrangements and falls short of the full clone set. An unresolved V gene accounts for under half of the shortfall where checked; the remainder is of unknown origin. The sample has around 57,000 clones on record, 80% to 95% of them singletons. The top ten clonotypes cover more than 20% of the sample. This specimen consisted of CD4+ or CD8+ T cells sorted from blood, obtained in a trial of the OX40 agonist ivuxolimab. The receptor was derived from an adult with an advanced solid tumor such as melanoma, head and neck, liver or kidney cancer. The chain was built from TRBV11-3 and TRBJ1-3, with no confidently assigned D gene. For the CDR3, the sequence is CASSLGRAPGNTIYF. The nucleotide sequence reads TGTGCCAGCAGTCTGGGGAGGGCGCCTGGAAACACCATATATTTT. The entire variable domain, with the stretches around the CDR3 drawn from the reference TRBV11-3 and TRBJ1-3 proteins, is EAGVVQSPRYKIIEKKQPVAFWCNPISGHNTLYWYLQNLGQGPELLIRYENEEAVDDSQLPKDRFSAERLKGVDSTLKIQPAELGDSAVYLCASSLGRAPGNTIYFGEGSWLTVV.